These 18 T cell receptor beta chains originate from one sample sequenced in a study of CD8 T cells in ankylosing spondylitis (dated by TCRdb to 2015 to 2018). The full study reports these points: A TCR beta motif made up of several highly homologous amino acid variants appeared to be characteristic of blood from ankylosing spondylitis patients.

The receptor library was made with 5' RACE. This sample was sequenced with an Illumina HiSeq 2500. Clones were called with MiXCR by TCRdb after fastp trimmed the public reads at Q25, and only in-frame beta chains were retained. Every CDR3 protein is listed once, alongside the most common genes and DNA of its rows. Here the sample has around 480,000 distinct CDR3 sequences; 17% occur a single time. Approximately 1% of the sample is held by the ten biggest clonotypes. Antigens of these TCRs are unknown. Sequencing input: blood, either unsorted or a sorted T cell fraction (not recorded which). All receptors derive from a male donor with ankylosing spondylitis.

Ten or more counts support this clonotype. The chain recombines TRBV29-1 with TRBJ2-5; D gene ambiguous. Trimming pared 5 bases from V and 3 bases from J, leaving 10 bases between. The CDR3 spans 12 residues. Germline CDR1 reads SQVTM; CDR2 reads ANQGSEA. For the CDR3, the DNA is TGCAGCGTTTCGCGAGGAGAAGAGACCCAGTACTTC. It encodes CSVSRGEETQYF.

The chain carries TRBV4-3 and TRBJ1-5; D uncertain. Germline assignment: CDR1 LGHNA and CDR2 YSLEER. V dropped 1 base and J dropped 0 bases, with 7 bases sitting between them. The CDR3 runs to 15 residues. The CDR3 loop is CASSQGWYSNQPQHF. CDR3 nucleotides: TGCGCCAGCAGCCAAGGCTGGTATAGCAATCAGCCCCAGCATTTT.

This chain joins TRBV7-6 and TRBJ2-3; a weak D match, TRBD2 (6 bases). There are 14 residues in the CDR3. Germline CDR1 and CDR2: SGHVS and FNYEAQ. V was clipped by 4 bases and J by 6 bases, with 14 bases between them. The CDR3 loop reads CASSSGTHGDTQYF. DNA for the CDR3: TGTGCCAGCAGCTCGGGGACTCACGGGGATACGCAGTATTTT.

This clonotype was seen many times. This sequence joins TRBV12-3 or TRBV12-4 and TRBJ1-1; possibly TRBD1 for D (5 bases). This CDR3 has 14 residues. Trimming removed 3 bases from V and 4 bases from J, with 12 bases in between. CDR3 loop: CASSLRTTGTEAFF. CDR3 sequence (DNA): TGTGCCAGCAGTTTGAGGACAACCGGCACTGAAGCTTTCTTT.

This clonotype was seen only a few times. This sequence joins TRBV20-1 and TRBJ1-2, with no clear D. V lost 1 base, J lost 4 bases, and 13 bases lay in between. CDR1 and CDR2 (germline): DFQATT, SNEGSKA (reference sequence). The CDR3 has 14 residues. Written as DNA, the CDR3 is TGCAGTGCTAGAGTCCCGGAGCGAAGCTATGGCTACACCTTC. Translated: CSARVPERSYGYTF.

This chain connects TRBV5-6 to TRBJ2-2; D is unclear. Germline V lookup: CDR1 SGHDT, CDR2 YYEEEE. The CDR3 totals 13 residues. The V and J ends lost 5 bases and 3 bases respectively, with 8 bases between them. DNA of the CDR3: TGTGCCAGCAGTCGCTCAGACACCGGGGAGCTGTTTTTT. Residues: CASSRSDTGELFF.

This clonotype was found a few times. The genes are TRBV20-1 and TRBJ2-7, with TRBD1 as a possible D gene (6 bases). Trimming removed 3 bases at V and 4 bases at J, with 10 bases between. The CDR3 length is 12 residues. Germline V gene data show CDR1 as DFQATT and CDR2 as SNEGSKA (reference sequence). The CDR3 region is CSASRGGYEQYF. The CDR3 nucleotides are TGCAGTGCTAGCAGGGGCGGGTACGAGCAGTACTTC.

This clonotype came up a few times. Possible read error: a much larger clone is one base away. The chain links TRBV7-8 to TRBJ2-1; 12 bases agree with TRBD2. This CDR3 comprises 14 residues. Germline CDR1 and CDR2: SGHVS and FQNEAQ. V gave up 3 bases and J gave up 8 bases; unmatched junction bases: 2. Written as DNA, the CDR3 is TGTGCCAGCAGCTTCGGACTAGCGGGATATGAGCAGTTCTTC. It translates to CASSFGLAGYEQFF.

This chain links TRBV6-5 with TRBJ2-3; D is possibly TRBD1 (5 bases). The CDR3 length is 15 residues. V lost 2 bases, J lost 3 bases, and 12 bases lay in between. Germline V CDR1 and CDR2: MNHEY, SVGAGI. The CDR3 DNA sequence: TGTGCCAGCAGTTACCAGGGCCTCAGTACAGATACGCAGTATTTT. This translates into CASSYQGLSTDTQYF.

Only a few counts were recorded for this clonotype. The V gene is TRBV7-6, the J gene TRBJ2-6, with D tentatively TRBD1 (6 bases). Trimming took off 4 bases at V and 2 bases at J, with 12 bases between the two ends. There are 16 residues in the CDR3. The germline CDR1 and CDR2 sequences are SGHVS and FNYEAQ. CDR3 nucleotide sequence: TGTGCCAGCAGCTCGGCCGGGACAACTGGGGCCAACGTCCTGACTTTC. Amino acid sequence: CASSSAGTTGANVLTF. Looking up the rest from reference TRBV7-6 and TRBJ2-6 gives the full variable domain: GAGVSQSPRYKVTKRGQDVALRCDPISGHVSLYWYRQALGQGPEFLTYFNYEAQQDKSGLPNDRFSAERPEGSISTLTIQRTEQRDSAMYRCASSSAGTTGANVLTFGAGSRLTVL.

The chain employs TRBV10-1 and TRBJ2-1; D uncertain. Trimming removed 0 bases at V and 5 bases at J, with 8 bases between. The CDR3 covers 14 residues. Germline V lookup: CDR1 WNHNN, CDR2 SYGVQD (reference sequence). CDR3 loop: CASSESRMDNEQFF. The DNA of the CDR3 is TGCGCCAGCAGTGAGTCGAGGATGGACAATGAGCAGTTCTTC.

The J gene is TRBJ1-6, the V gene TRBV18; D is undetermined. Trimming shortened V by 3 bases and J by 8 bases, and 8 bases separated the two germline ends. The CDR3 is 13 amino acids. In germline, CDR1 is KGHSH, CDR2 LQKENI. CDR3 nucleotides: TGTGCCAGCTCACCCGCGGGAGATTCACCCCTCCACTTT. Amino acids: CASSPAGDSPLHF.

The sample holds a few counts of this clonotype. The rearrangement uses TRBV7-9 and TRBJ1-6; tentatively, D is TRBD1 (5 bases). CDR3 length: 15 amino acids. With 4 bases removed from V and 3 bases from J, the gap between germline ends came to 10 bases. The V gene's germline CDR1 is SEHNR and CDR2 FQNEAQ (reference sequence). The CDR3 loop is CASSYPGDYNSPLHF. The CDR3, as DNA: TGTGCCAGCAGCTACCCGGGGGACTATAATTCACCCCTCCACTTT.

There are a few counts of this clonotype. The V call is TRBV5-1, the J call TRBJ2-2, with D possibly matching TRBD1 (5 bases). Per the germline V gene, CDR1 is SGHRS and CDR2 is YFSETQ. The CDR3 is made up of 14 amino acids. Trimming took off 3 bases at V and 7 bases at J, with 13 bases between the two ends. DNA of the CDR3: TGCGCCAGCAGCTCGAACACAGGAGACGGGGAGCTGTTTTTT. Protein product: CASSSNTGDGELFF.

The rearrangement joins TRBV12-3 or TRBV12-4 to TRBJ1-1; D gene unclear. This CDR3 spans 15 amino acids. Trimming cost V 1 base and J 5 bases, with 14 bases left between them. In DNA, the CDR3 is TGTGCCAGCAGTTTAGACTCTACCCGGTGGACTGAAGCTTTCTTT. Translating gives CASSLDSTRWTEAFF.

This clonotype was picked up a small number of times. J is TRBJ2-3 and V is TRBV7-2; D may match TRBD1 or TRBD2 (6 bases each). Germline-derived CDR1 and CDR2 are SGHTA and FQGNSA. Trimming pared 5 bases from V and 2 bases from J, leaving 17 bases between. The CDR3 sequence is 16 residues long. CDR3 bases: TGTGCCAGCAGCAGTGGAGGGGGTATACACACAGATACGCAGTATTTT. Its translation: CASSSGGGIHTDTQYF. The entire variable domain, with the rest obtained from reference TRBV7-2 and TRBJ2-3, is as follows: GAGVSQSPSNKVTEKGKDVELRCDPISGHTALYWYRQSLGQGLEFLIYFQGNSAPDKSGLPSDRFSAERTGGSVSTLTIQRTQQEDSAVYLCASSSGGGIHTDTQYFGPGTRLTVL.

The rearrangement joins TRBV20-1 to TRBJ2-3; 9 bases match TRBD2. V shed 8 bases and J 4 bases; nucleotides not matched to a gene: 13. Germline CDR1 DFQATT, CDR2 SNEGSKA (reference sequence). The CDR3 has 15 amino acids. CDR3 region: CSTGGSGRVADTQYF. CDR3 nucleotide sequence: TGCAGTACCGGGGGTAGCGGGAGAGTGGCAGATACGCAGTATTTT.

V is TRBV2 and J is TRBJ2-3; 8 bases line up with TRBD2. Germline CDR1 reads SNHLY; CDR2 reads FYNNEI. The V gene end was trimmed by 7 bases and the J gene end by 0 bases; junction bases not matched to a gene: 9. This CDR3 region has 16 residues. The CDR3 region is CASNKKPGGSTDTQYF. CDR3 DNA sequence: TGTGCCAGCAACAAAAAACCGGGGGGGAGCACAGATACGCAGTATTTT.